What follows are 30 T cell receptor beta chains derived from one specimen sequenced in a study of cytomegalovirus exposure and HLA in healthy donors. Only in-frame clones appear in the TCRdb table, and some are missing; sequencing was by immunoSEQ multiplex PCR. The sample has about 110,000 clones, approximately 85% seen once; the top ten hold around 3%. The sample was PBMCs. These receptors all stem from a young woman in good health and CMV-seronegative.

The rearrangement links TRBV19 to TRBJ1-5, with D uncertain. V shed 0 bases and J shed 3 bases, with 9 bases lying between them. The germline CDR1 and CDR2 sequences are LNHDA and SQIVND (reference sequence). This CDR3 spans 15 amino acids. CDR3 sequence (DNA): TGTGCCAGTAGTATAGAATCAGAAACCAATCAGCCCCAGCATTTT. It yields the protein CASSIESETNQPQHF. The whole variable domain, filled in from reference TRBV19 and TRBJ1-5, reads DGGITQSPKYLFRKEGQNVTLSCEQNLNHDAMYWYRQDPGQGLRLIYYSQIVNDFQKGDIAEGYSVSREKKESFPLTVTSAQKNPTAFYLCASSIESETNQPQHFGDGTRLSIL.

The chain is built from TRBV27 and TRBJ1-4; D gene ambiguous. CDR1 and CDR2 from the germline V gene are MNHEY and SMNVEV (reference sequence). Trimming took off 5 bases at V and 7 bases at J, with 17 bases between the two ends. The CDR3 totals 15 residues. As DNA, the CDR3 is TGTGCCAGCAGTCCGACCTTGATGGAGGGTGAAAAACTGTTTTTT. Protein sequence: CASSPTLMEGEKLFF.

This chain joins TRBV5-6 and TRBJ2-3; 8 nucleotides match TRBD1. This CDR3 is built from 15 residues. The trim removed 6 bases at V and 1 base at J, leaving 7 bases unmatched. Germline CDR1 is SGHDT and CDR2 is YYEEEE. The DNA for the CDR3 is TGTGCCAGCACCTTTCAGGGGGCAGGCACAGATACGCAGTATTTT. Its protein product is CASTFQGAGTDTQYF.

The V gene is TRBV11-3, the J gene TRBJ2-2; 11 bases agree with TRBD2. Germline lookup yields CDR1 SGHNT and CDR2 YENEEA. Losses at the gene ends were 1 base for V and 4 bases for J; bases not matched to a gene: 14. The CDR3 length is 20 residues. CDR3 protein: CASSLVPLAGAAPGTGELFF. The CDR3 nucleotides read TGTGCCAGCAGCTTAGTCCCACTAGCGGGGGCCGCTCCCGGCACCGGGGAGCTGTTTTTT.

This chain uses TRBV30 with TRBJ2-3, with TRBD1 identical over 9 bases. After removal of 4 bases from V and 4 bases from J, the junction contained 6 bases not matched to a gene. The germline V gene encodes CDR1 GTSNPN and CDR2 SVGIG (reference sequence). This CDR3 has 14 residues. The CDR3 region is CAWTGTGPADTQYF. CDR3 nucleotides: TGTGCCTGGACCGGGACAGGGCCAGCAGATACGCAGTATTTT. Combining the CDR3 with reference TRBV30 and TRBJ2-3 gives the whole variable domain SQTIHQWPATLVQPVGSPLSLECTVEGTSNPNLYWYRQAAGRGLQLLFYSVGIGQISSEVPQNLSASRPQDRQFILSSKKLLLSDSGFYLCAWTGTGPADTQYFGPGTRLTVL.

Note on this clone: The sample holds other DNA sequences that translate to the same CDR3. The V and J genes are TRBV5-1 and TRBJ1-1; tentatively, D is TRBD1 (5 bases). Trimming took off 4 bases at V and 5 bases at J, with 15 bases between the two ends. Germline assignment: CDR1 SGHRS and CDR2 YFSETQ. This CDR3 has 14 amino acids. CDR3 nucleotides: TGCGCCAGCAGCCTGGTCGGGGGAGGGACTGAAGCTTTCTTT. It yields the protein CASSLVGGGTEAFF.

The V and J genes are TRBV7-9 and TRBJ2-1; possible D gene TRBD1, 5 bases. V shed 8 bases and J shed 7 bases, with 15 bases lying between them. The germline V gene has CDR1 SEHNR and CDR2 FQNEAQ (reference sequence). The CDR3 is 13 residues long. For the CDR3, the DNA is TGTGCCAGCCGGTTAATTTCAGGGAATGAGCAGTTCTTC. Residues: CASRLISGNEQFF.

J is TRBJ2-1 and V is TRBV27; 7 bases are a match to TRBD1. The CDR3 runs to 15 residues. The V and J ends lost 5 bases and 4 bases, in that order; junction bases with no gene match: 8. From germline, CDR1 is MNHEY and CDR2 SMNVEV (reference sequence). Here the CDR3 DNA reads TGTGCCAGCAGTCTTACAGGGGCCGGATACAATGAGCAGTTCTTC. It codes for CASSLTGAGYNEQFF.

The CDR3 nucleotides read TGTGCCAGCAGTGTGACAAGCTCCTACGAGCAGTACTTC. It yields the protein CASSVTSSYEQYF. V is TRBV27 and J is TRBJ2-7; D unclear. Trimming cost V 5 bases and J 0 bases, with 8 bases left between them. In germline, CDR1 is MNHEY, CDR2 SMNVEV (reference sequence). The CDR3 has 13 residues.

This clone was seen once. The chain uses TRBV19 and TRBJ1-5; D gene unclear. Germline V CDR1 and CDR2: LNHDA, SQIVND (reference sequence). Trimming shortened V by 1 base and J by 7 bases, and 8 bases separated the two germline ends. The CDR3 totals 13 residues. CDR3 amino acids: CASSIGLEQPQHF. The CDR3 DNA is TGTGCCAGTAGTATAGGACTTGAGCAGCCCCAGCATTTT. Full variable domain (outside the CDR3, taken from reference TRBV19 and TRBJ1-5): DGGITQSPKYLFRKEGQNVTLSCEQNLNHDAMYWYRQDPGQGLRLIYYSQIVNDFQKGDIAEGYSVSREKKESFPLTVTSAQKNPTAFYLCASSIGLEQPQHFGDGTRLSIL.

This clone appeared a single time. The rearrangement links TRBV5-1 to TRBJ1-2; D uncertain. In germline, CDR1 is SGHRS, CDR2 YFSETQ. Trimming stripped 0 bases from V and 4 bases from J, with 4 bases between. CDR3 length equals 12 residues. This chain's CDR3 is CASSLAGYGYTF. The CDR3 DNA reads TGCGCCAGCAGCTTGGCAGGCTATGGCTACACCTTC.

The rearrangement links TRBV28 to TRBJ1-2; TRBD1 is a possible D gene (5 bases). Trimming left V 3 bases short and J 7 bases short, with 12 bases between. The CDR3 covers 13 residues. Germline V CDR1 and CDR2: MDHEN, SYDVKM. The DNA for the CDR3 is TGTGCCAGCAGTTTGGTCCAGGGCGGTGGCTACACCTTC. The encoded protein is CASSLVQGGGYTF.

This chain links TRBV30 with TRBJ1-5; D is ambiguous. This CDR3 has 15 amino acids. Trimming took off 0 bases at V and 8 bases at J, with 17 bases between the two ends. Germline assignment: CDR1 GTSNPN and CDR2 SVGIG (reference sequence). CDR3: CAWSVQQKQVEPQHF. In DNA form, the CDR3 reads TGTGCCTGGAGTGTACAACAGAAACAAGTTGAGCCCCAGCATTTT.

The chain links TRBV9 to TRBJ1-1; D may be TRBD1 (5 bases). This CDR3 region has 15 residues. Looked up from germline, CDR1 is SGDLS and CDR2 is YYNGEE. The V and J ends lost 4 bases and 1 base respectively, with 14 bases between them. CDR3 residues: CASSPRWQGNTEAFF. CDR3 DNA: TGTGCCAGCAGCCCACGGTGGCAGGGGAACACTGAAGCTTTCTTT.

The V and J genes are TRBV9 and TRBJ2-7; weak D call: TRBD2 (6 bases). The CDR3 runs to 15 residues. Germline CDR1 and CDR2: SGDLS and YYNGEE. Trimming took off 0 bases at V and 1 base at J, with 11 bases between the two ends. The CDR3 sequence is CASSVEEGWSYEQYF. CDR3 DNA sequence: TGTGCCAGCAGCGTAGAGGAGGGGTGGTCCTACGAGCAGTACTTC.

This sequence joins TRBV12-5 and TRBJ1-1; 7 bases align to TRBD1. The V gene's germline CDR1 is LGHNT and CDR2 FRNRAP. CDR3 size: 17 residues. Trimming removed 0 bases from V and 1 base from J; junction bases left unmatched: 8. CDR3 nucleotide sequence: TGTGCTAGTGGTTTGGTTCTTCCCCGGACAGGGAACACTGAAGCTTTCTTT. This sequence encodes CASGLVLPRTGNTEAFF.

This chain links TRBV4-2 with TRBJ2-7; no definite D call. V was pared by 0 bases and J by 2 bases, with 14 bases between. This CDR3 region has 16 residues. Germline V gene sequence: CDR1 LGHNA, CDR2 YNFKEQ. The CDR3, as DNA: TGTGCCAGCAGCCAAGAGTATTCGTTTGGAGCCTACGAGCAGTACTTC. It is translated as CASSQEYSFGAYEQYF.

This clone occurred once. The chain employs TRBV5-1 and TRBJ1-3, with 7 bases lining up with TRBD1. Germline V gene lookup returns CDR1 SGHRS and CDR2 YFSETQ. J lost 6 bases, V lost 4 bases, and 10 bases had no gene match. The CDR3 is made up of 15 amino acids. This chain's CDR3 is CASSQITGESNTIYF. The CDR3 DNA sequence: TGCGCCAGCAGCCAGATTACAGGGGAATCAAACACCATATATTTT.

The chain is built from TRBV5-1 and TRBJ1-2; perhaps TRBD1 as D (5 bases). The CDR3 consists of 15 residues. Germline lookup yields CDR1 SGHRS and CDR2 YFSETQ. Deletions cut 2 bases from V and 0 bases from J, with 11 bases between. CDR3 in amino acids: CASSFADIPNYGYTF. CDR3 DNA sequence: TGCGCCAGCAGCTTCGCGGACATCCCTAACTATGGCTACACCTTC.

The chain couples TRBV4-1 to TRBJ1-2; D is possibly TRBD1 (6 bases). With 2 bases removed from V and 2 bases from J, the gap between germline ends came to 12 bases. The germline gives CDR1 MGHRA, CDR2 YSYEKL. This CDR3 region has 15 residues. The DNA of the CDR3 is TGCGCCAGCAGCCAATTGCCCGACAGGAACTATGGCTACACCTTC. Its protein product is CASSQLPDRNYGYTF.

The chain has TRBV30 and TRBJ1-1; D unclear. Per germline, CDR1 GTSNPN and CDR2 SVGIG (reference sequence). V was trimmed by 3 bases and J by 1 base, leaving 9 bases between them. The CDR3 spans 13 residues. The CDR3 DNA reads as TGTGCCTGGAGGGCGGGCGAGAACACTGAAGCTTTCTTT. Its protein product is CAWRAGENTEAFF.

The J gene is TRBJ2-3, the V gene TRBV29-1; perhaps TRBD1 as D (5 bases). V lost 3 bases and J lost 0, with 7 bases in between. The length of the CDR3 is 13 residues. The germline V gene encodes CDR1 SQVTM and CDR2 ANQGSEA. The CDR3 is CSVEGHSTDTQYF. The CDR3 DNA sequence: TGCAGCGTTGAGGGGCATAGCACAGATACGCAGTATTTT.

This sequence joins TRBV10-3 and TRBJ1-6; D not certain. V shed 5 bases and J shed 10 bases, with 18 bases lying between them. This CDR3 is 15 amino acids long. CDR1 ENHRY and CDR2 SYGVKD come from the germline V gene. The CDR3 loop is CAISLTSPANSPLHF. The CDR3 DNA sequence: TGTGCCATCAGTTTGACATCACCAGCCAACTCACCCCTCCACTTT.

This chain connects TRBV6-6 to TRBJ2-1; 8 bases agree with TRBD2. V gave up 0 bases and J gave up 6 bases; unmatched junction bases: 4. CDR1 MNHNY and CDR2 SVGAGI come from the germline V gene (reference sequence). The CDR3 is 15 residues long. This CDR3 reads CASSYSAAGGNEQFF. In DNA, the CDR3 is TGTGCCAGCAGTTACTCGGCGGCGGGGGGCAATGAGCAGTTCTTC.

This chain joins TRBV19 and TRBJ1-2; 8 bases match TRBD1. V trimming: 5 bases; J trimming: 4 bases; junction bases outside the gene matches: 24. This CDR3 region has 20 residues. Germline assignment: CDR1 LNHDA and CDR2 SQIVND (reference sequence). The CDR3 here is CASSPAIARSDRGEGYGYTF. The CDR3 bases are TGTGCCAGTAGTCCCGCGATAGCTAGGAGCGACAGGGGCGAGGGCTATGGCTACACCTTC. The full variable domain, its missing parts supplied by reference TRBV19 and TRBJ1-2, is DGGITQSPKYLFRKEGQNVTLSCEQNLNHDAMYWYRQDPGQGLRLIYYSQIVNDFQKGDIAEGYSVSREKKESFPLTVTSAQKNPTAFYLCASSPAIARSDRGEGYGYTFGSGTRLTVV.

The CDR3: CASSVATAGPSQYF. CDR3 coding DNA: TGTGCCAGCAGCGTAGCTACAGCGGGGCCGTCTCAGTACTTC. V usage is TRBV9 and J usage is TRBJ2-4, with 7 nucleotides matching TRBD2. V was clipped by 0 bases and J by 12 bases; unmatched bases: 9. CDR3 length equals 14 residues. Germline V gene lookup returns CDR1 SGDLS and CDR2 YYNGEE.

V gene TRBV18 combines with J gene TRBJ2-7; 7 bases map to TRBD1. CDR3 length equals 15 residues. V was pared by 3 bases and J by 2 bases, with 7 bases of the junction left unmatched. CDR1 KGHSH and CDR2 LQKENI come from the germline V gene. The CDR3 nucleotides are TGTGCCAGCTCACCCACCGGGACAGATCCCTACGAGCAGTACTTC. Its protein product is CASSPTGTDPYEQYF.

This chain connects TRBV5-6 to TRBJ1-1; TRBD1 agrees at 7 bases. J lost 3 bases, V lost 1 base, and 0 bases had no gene match. In germline, CDR1 is SGHDT, CDR2 YYEEEE. The CDR3 loop spans 13 amino acids. The DNA of the CDR3 is TGTGCCAGCAGCTTGACAGGGGACACTGAAGCTTTCTTT. Encoded protein: CASSLTGDTEAFF.

The chain combines TRBV7-9 with TRBJ2-1; 9 bases line up with TRBD2. The ends lost 1 base at V and 5 bases at J; junction bases unmatched: 9. The length of the CDR3 is 17 residues. Germline V gene lookup returns CDR1 SEHNR and CDR2 FQNEAQ (reference sequence). The CDR3 DNA sequence: TGTGCCAGCAGCTTAGTTCTAGCTAGCGGGGCCGACAATGAGCAGTTCTTC. Its translation is CASSLVLASGADNEQFF. The full variable domain, rest sourced from reference TRBV7-9 and TRBJ2-1, is DTGVSQNPRHKITKRGQNVTFRCDPISEHNRLYWYRQTLGQGPEFLTYFQNEAQLEKSRLLSDRFSAERPKGSFSTLEIQRTEQGDSAMYLCASSLVLASGADNEQFFGPGTRLTVL.

The J gene is TRBJ1-6, the V gene TRBV6-1; D possibly corresponds to TRBD1 (5 bases). With 3 bases removed from V and 6 bases from J, the gap between germline ends came to 15 bases. The germline gives CDR1 MNHNS, CDR2 SASEGT. The CDR3 loop spans 16 amino acids. The CDR3 is CASSDLNSGVNSPLHF. The DNA for the CDR3 is TGTGCCAGCAGTGACTTAAATTCGGGGGTTAATTCACCCCTCCACTTT.